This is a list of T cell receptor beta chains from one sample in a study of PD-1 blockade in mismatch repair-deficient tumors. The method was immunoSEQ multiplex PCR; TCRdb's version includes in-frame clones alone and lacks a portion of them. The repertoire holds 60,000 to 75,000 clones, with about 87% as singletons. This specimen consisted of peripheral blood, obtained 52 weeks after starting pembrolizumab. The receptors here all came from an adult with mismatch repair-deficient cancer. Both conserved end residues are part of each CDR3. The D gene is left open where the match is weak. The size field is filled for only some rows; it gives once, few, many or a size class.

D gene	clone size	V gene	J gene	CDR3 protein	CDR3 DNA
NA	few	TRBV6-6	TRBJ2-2	CASSYASNTGELFF	TGTGCCAGCAGTTACGCCAGCAACACCGGGGAGCTGTTTTTT
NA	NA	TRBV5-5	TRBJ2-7	CASTSTGSYEQYF	TGTGCCAGCACCTCGACAGGTTCCTACGAGCAGTACTTC
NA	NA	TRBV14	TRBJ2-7	CASSQVQGNDEQYF	TGTGCCAGCAGCCAAGTACAGGGAAACGACGAGCAGTACTTC
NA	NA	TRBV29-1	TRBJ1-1	CSAWDGDTEAFF	TGCAGCGCCTGGGACGGGGACACTGAAGCTTTCTTT
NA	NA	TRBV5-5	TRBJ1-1	CASSFSKVDTEAFF	TGTGCCAGCAGCTTTTCAAAGGTTGACACTGAAGCTTTCTTT
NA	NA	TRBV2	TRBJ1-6	CASSGVSYNSPLHF	TGTGCCAGCTCCGGAGTCTCCTATAATTCACCCCTCCACTTT
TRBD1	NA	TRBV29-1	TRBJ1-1	CSVMTGLNTEAFF	TGCAGCGTTATGACAGGGCTGAACACTGAAGCTTTCTTT
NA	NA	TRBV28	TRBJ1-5	CASSLWGYRNQPQHF	TGTGCCAGCAGTTTATGGGGTTATCGGAATCAGCCCCAGCATTTT
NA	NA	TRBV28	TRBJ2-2	CASSLIWGPSGELFF	TGTGCCAGCAGTTTAATCTGGGGCCCGAGCGGGGAGCTGTTTTTT
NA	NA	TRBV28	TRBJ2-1	CASSPGGAGVIGQFF	TGTGCCAGCAGTCCGGGGGGCGCCGGGGTAATTGGGCAGTTCTTC
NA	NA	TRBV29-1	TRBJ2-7	CSGGYGAYEQYF	TGCAGCGGCGGCTATGGGGCCTACGAGCAGTACTTC
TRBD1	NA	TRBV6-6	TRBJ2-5	CASSYQRTGARETQYF	TGTGCCAGCAGTTACCAGAGAACAGGGGCGAGAGAGACCCAGTACTTC
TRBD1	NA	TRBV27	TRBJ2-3	CASSRDRAGDTQYF	TGTGCCAGCAGCCGGGACAGGGCAGGGGATACGCAGTATTTT
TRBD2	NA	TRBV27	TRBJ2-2	CASSLTWGLAGGPTGELFF	TGTGCCAGCAGTTTAACGTGGGGATTAGCGGGAGGGCCCACCGGGGAGCTGTTTTTT
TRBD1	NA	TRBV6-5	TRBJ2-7	CASSSTGQDAYEQYF	TGTGCCAGCAGCTCCACGGGACAGGACGCCTACGAGCAGTACTTC
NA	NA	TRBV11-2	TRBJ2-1	CASSDAGRVNEQFF	TGTGCCAGCAGCGATGCGGGACGGGTCAATGAGCAGTTCTTC
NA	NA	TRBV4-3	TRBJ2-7	CASSQVGSPYEQYF	TGCGCCAGCAGCCAAGTAGGGTCCCCCTACGAGCAGTACTTC
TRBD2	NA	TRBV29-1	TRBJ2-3	CSVEGGASGITDTQYF	TGCAGCGTTGAGGGGGGGGCTAGCGGGATTACAGATACGCAGTATTTT